This paragraph covers one T cell receptor (beta chain) sequence. Its binding antigen is unknown. Per-nucleotide qualities are absent, and no much larger clonotype sits a single base away. The data were taken from a study of blood T cell repertoires in COVID-19 (dated by TCRdb to 2018 to 2020). Broadly, across the study: The collaborator samples originated in the United States, Italy and Spain and spanned the acute and convalescent phases of COVID-19. The material from the prospective study consisted of cDNA or gDNA derived from T cells, B-cell-depleted T cells, or PBMCs. Deeply sampled blood TCRbeta repertoires from subjects exposed to, actively infected with, or recovered from COVID-19 were included in the dataset. The repertoires were released in a freely available public database meant as a resource for research on the immune response to SARS-CoV-2. The samples were drawn from the first 160 participants of the ongoing ImmuneRACE study and from about 1,200 subjects provided by 6 global collaborators. The sample metadata nearly always contained a de-identified subject ID, COVID-19 status, age in years and sex. Where available, HLA class I and class II types were obtained from metadata supplied by the sample provider rather than from assay-based typing. The paper's findings and limits, for the study overall: The amount of clinical and demographic metadata varied by source and participant and was provided uncurated.

TCRbeta CDR3 regions were amplified from genomic DNA by means of the immunoSEQ Assay, a bias-controlled multiplex PCR. From the authors' description of their analysis: Nucleated cell counts per sample were estimated from amplification of reference gene primers within the assay. To quantify the absolute abundance of each unique TCRbeta CDR3 rearrangement, sequence reads were collapsed and filtered. Productive Simpson clonality was computed per sample as the square root of Simpson's diversity index over productive rearrangements. TCRdb stores this immuneACCESS table with in-frame sequences only. Part of the clones is absent; in the studies checked, under half of the shortfall reflects unresolved V genes, and no reason is known for the rest. Clone size and V and J calls were adopted from that table, with D and trimming inferred from the DNA. The sample profile shows 200,000 to 300,000 clones; roughly four fifths of them were found once. The top ten constitute approximately 4% of the sample.

In the prospective study, participants were roughly 18 to 100 years old, resided in about two dozen geographic areas of the United States, and were enrolled through a virtual design. To assign participants to cohorts, the prospective study relied on clinical history that participants themselves reported in a screening survey and a study questionnaire. Exposed participants had been in contact with someone with a PCR-confirmed or clinician-diagnosed COVID-19 case within 2 weeks of study entry. In the prospective study, mobile phlebotomists collected whole blood, serum and a nasopharyngeal or oropharyngeal swab from each participant. Prospective study participants could optionally give additional blood draws and questionnaires over an approximately two-month period. Blood samples from the prospective study were shipped frozen or at room temperature prior to DNA extraction. V loses 0 bases of germline sequence and J loses 3 bases, and the interval between the two ends is 14 bases. The CDR3 measures 17 amino acids from cysteine to phenylalanine. The retained sequence is limited to the CDR3, 51 bases, with the frame set at the first base. Per the germline V gene, KGHSH is the CDR1 and LQKENI is the CDR2.

The chain joins TRBV18 to TRBJ1-4; no D segment can be confidently identified. The sequencing sample was made of PBMCs or T cells enriched from blood (not recorded which). The source is a woman aged 40 to 50 who had been exposed to COVID-19. The CDR3 amino acid sequence is: CASSPPGSARANEKLFF. The sequenced DNA: TGTGCCAGCTCACCACCGGGTAGCGCCAGAGCTAATGAAAAACTGTTTTTT.